These T cell receptor beta chains were read from a single sample in a study of cytomegalovirus exposure and HLA in healthy donors. Clones were sequenced by immunoSEQ multiplex PCR, and TCRdb holds only the in-frame ones, with some missing. The sample has some 180,000 clones, around three quarters seen once. Sequences were obtained from PBMCs. These receptors originate from a man aged 25 to 45 in good health and CMV-seronegative. Each CDR3 is given with its conserved first and last residue. The order of the fields is V gene, D gene, clone size, J gene, CDR3 DNA, CDR3 protein. A D gene is named only where the DNA matches it firmly. Rows give clone size only sometimes, using once, few, many, or a class for an expanded clone.

TRBV28	.	.	TRBJ2-7	TGTGCCAGCAGTATGGCAGGGGCCCAAGAGCAGTACTTC	CASSMAGAQEQYF
TRBV27	TRBD1	.	TRBJ2-7	TGTGCCAGCAGTTTACGGGACAGGGCCTTCTACGAGCAGTACTTC	CASSLRDRAFYEQYF
TRBV2	.	few	TRBJ2-1	TGTGCCAGCAGTCGGACAGTCTACAATGAGCAGTTCTTC	CASSRTVYNEQFF
TRBV5-1	.	.	TRBJ2-1	TGCGCCAGCAATGGGTGGGGGGTATACAATGAGCAGTTCTTC	CASNGWGVYNEQFF
TRBV4-2	TRBD1	.	TRBJ2-6	TGTGCCAGCAGCCAAGATGGACAGGTGATGCTCTCTGGGGCCAACGTCCTGACTTTC	CASSQDGQVMLSGANVLTF
TRBV27	.	.	TRBJ1-1	TGTGCCAGCAGTTTCAGAGGCACTGAAGCTTTCTTT	CASSFRGTEAFF
TRBV4-1	.	.	TRBJ1-1	TGCGCCAGCAGCCAAGTAGCGGGTCGAACGGACACTGAAGCTTTCTTT	CASSQVAGRTDTEAFF
TRBV7-9	.	.	TRBJ1-2	TGTGCCAGCAGCTTAAGGGAGGTTTCAGATGGCTACACCTTC	CASSLREVSDGYTF
TRBV23-1	.	.	TRBJ2-2	TGCGCCAGCAGGGCAGGGGACACCGGGGAGCTGTTTTTT	CASRAGDTGELFF
TRBV25-1	TRBD1	.	TRBJ2-1	TGTGCCAGCATCGCGGACAGGGGTGGACTTGAGCAGTTCTTC	CASIADRGGLEQFF
TRBV5-1	TRBD1	few	TRBJ2-3	TGCGCCAGCAGCCACGGGACAGGCCTTGGGAATCGATTTGGGATTCAGAAGTCAGATACGCAGTATTTT	CASSHGTGLGNRFGIQKSDTQYF
TRBV5-6	TRBD2	.	TRBJ2-7	TGTGCCAGCAGCTGGGGGGGAGGGCGTGAGCAGTACTTC	CASSWGGGREQYF
TRBV2	TRBD1	few	TRBJ1-5	TGTGCCAGCAAAGGGACAGGGGATCAGCCCCAGCATTTT	CASKGTGDQPQHF
TRBV30	TRBD1	.	TRBJ1-2	TGTGCCTGGAAGGACAGGGTTGGGAACTATGGCTACACCTTC	CAWKDRVGNYGYTF
TRBV27	.	.	TRBJ2-1	TGTGCCAGCGCCCATATGGGCACTGAGAATGAGCAGTTCTTC	CASAHMGTENEQFF
TRBV15	TRBD1	.	TRBJ2-1	TGTGCCACCAGGCCTGGGACAGGGCGGTTACAGTTCTTC	CATRPGTGRLQFF
TRBV14	TRBD2	.	TRBJ2-2	TGTGCCAGCAGCCAAGTTATAGCGGGAGGAGTTTCGGACACCGGGGAGCTGTTTTTT	CASSQVIAGGVSDTGELFF
TRBV6-6	TRBD1	few	TRBJ1-1	TGTGCCAGCAGTTACACACAGGGGTCCACTGAAGCTTTCTTT	CASSYTQGSTEAFF
TRBV7-3	.	.	TRBJ1-1	TGTGCCAGCAGCTCCTATACCTACACTGAAGCTTTCTTT	CASSSYTYTEAFF
TRBV28	.	.	TRBJ2-6	TGTGCCAGCAGTTCGACAGGTTCTGGGGCCAACGTCCTGACTTTC	CASSSTGSGANVLTF
TRBV25-1	.	once	TRBJ2-3	TGTGCCAGCAGTGAATATGGGTCAGGGGGCACAGATACGCAGTATTTT	CASSEYGSGGTDTQYF
TRBV2	TRBD1	.	TRBJ2-7	TGTGCCAGCAGACACAGGGGAGAAAAGTACGAGCAGTACTTC	CASRHRGEKYEQYF
TRBV5-4	.	.	TRBJ1-1	TGTGCCAGCAGCCGGAAAAATCTGGGGAGAGTGAACACTGAAGCTTTCTTT	CASSRKNLGRVNTEAFF
TRBV27	.	.	TRBJ1-5	TGTGCCAGCCACCTACCTGAAAATAGCAATCAGCCCCAGCATTTT	CASHLPENSNQPQHF
TRBV18	TRBD2	.	TRBJ2-7	TGTGCCAGCTCACCGGCTAGCGGGAGATCCGAGCAGTACTTC	CASSPASGRSEQYF
TRBV28	.	.	TRBJ1-4	TGTGCCAGCAGTCCTCGAGGGCTGGGAGGGAATGAAAAACTGTTTTTT	CASSPRGLGGNEKLFF
TRBV5-4	.	.	TRBJ1-3	TGTGCCAGCAGCTTGGGAGACTCTGGAAACACCATATATTTT	CASSLGDSGNTIYF
TRBV28	TRBD1	.	TRBJ1-1	TGTGCCAGCAGTTTCAGCCCTACAGGGGAGGACACTGAAGCTTTCTTT	CASSFSPTGEDTEAFF
TRBV9	.	.	TRBJ1-4	TGTGCCAGCAGCGTAGTAGGGCAGGGAACTAATGAAAAACTGTTTTTT	CASSVVGQGTNEKLFF
TRBV7-9	.	.	TRBJ2-7	TGTGCCAGCAGTTATGCGGACTACGAGCAGTACTTC	CASSYADYEQYF
TRBV2	.	.	TRBJ2-6	TGTGCCAGCAGCAGGGACTCTGGGGCCAACGTCCTGACTTTC	CASSRDSGANVLTF
TRBV4-1	.	.	TRBJ2-7	TGCGCCAGCAGCCAAGAGGACTACCTGAGCTCCTACGAGCAGTACTTC	CASSQEDYLSSYEQYF
TRBV10-3	TRBD2	few	TRBJ2-1	TGTGCCATCAGTGGATCGGGACTAGCGGGAGAGGATGAGCAGTTCTTC	CAISGSGLAGEDEQFF
TRBV4-1	.	.	TRBJ1-2	TGCGCCAGCAGCCAGGTTTCCTGGACAAGGATAGGATTTTTTTTGGGTGGCTACACCTTC	CASSQVSWTRIGFFLGGYTF
TRBV6-1	TRBD1	.	TRBJ2-2	TGTGCCAGCAGATACAGGGGGTCCACCGGGGAGCTGTTTTTT	CASRYRGSTGELFF
TRBV9	TRBD1	.	TRBJ2-7	TGTGCCAGCAGCGTAGGGGGGACAGGGAGCTCCTACGAGCAGTACTTC	CASSVGGTGSSYEQYF
TRBV28	.	.	TRBJ2-2	TGTGCCAGCAGGACACAGGGGAACACCGGGGAGCTGTTTTTT	CASRTQGNTGELFF
TRBV28	.	few	TRBJ1-5	TGTGCCAGCAGTCGGACAAATAGCAATCAGCCCCAGCATTTT	CASSRTNSNQPQHF
TRBV5-1	TRBD2	.	TRBJ2-5	TGCGCCAGCAGCTTGGCCTCTAGCGGATACCAAGAGACCCAGTACTTC	CASSLASSGYQETQYF
TRBV5-1	TRBD1	.	TRBJ2-7	TGCGCCAGCAGACAGGGGAGCTCCTACGAGCAGTACTTC	CASRQGSSYEQYF
TRBV19	TRBD2	.	TRBJ2-5	TGTGCCAGTAGTACGGGACTAGCTCCAAATGGGGAGACCCAGTACTTC	CASSTGLAPNGETQYF
TRBV2	TRBD2	.	TRBJ2-7	TGTGCCAGCAGTGAAGCTAGCGGGGCCTCCTACGAGCAGTACTTC	CASSEASGASYEQYF
TRBV5-1	.	once	TRBJ2-6	TGCGCCAGCAGCTTGGAGGAGGACTCTGGGGCCAACGTCCTGACTTTC	CASSLEEDSGANVLTF
TRBV7-6	TRBD1	.	TRBJ2-7	TGTGCCAGCAGCCGGAGGGGACAGGAACGCGAGCAGTACTTC	CASSRRGQEREQYF
TRBV28	.	.	TRBJ2-7	TGTGCCAGCAGTGCTGGACAGCCACACTCCTACGAGCAGTACTTC	CASSAGQPHSYEQYF
TRBV4-2	.	.	TRBJ1-1	TGTGCCAGCAGCAAACGTCTGGGGGAGGGGGGTACTGAAGCTTTCTTT	CASSKRLGEGGTEAFF
TRBV28	.	.	TRBJ1-2	TGTGCCAGCAGTTTGATTCAATCAGGGTATGGCTACACCTTC	CASSLIQSGYGYTF
TRBV4-1	.	once	TRBJ2-2	TGCGCCAGCAGCCCCCCTGGAGGGTCGACTAGAGTTTCAAGCACCGGGGAGCTGTTTTTT	CASSPPGGSTRVSSTGELFF
TRBV13	TRBD1	.	TRBJ2-7	TGTGCCAGCAGCGACAGGGAGAACGAGCAGTACTTC	CASSDRENEQYF
TRBV5-1	.	few	TRBJ2-5	TGCGCCAGCAGCTTGACACAAGAGACCCAGTACTTC	CASSLTQETQYF
TRBV7-9	.	.	TRBJ2-5	TGTGCCAGCAGCTTCATGGAGGAGACCCAGTACTTC	CASSFMEETQYF
TRBV5-4	.	.	TRBJ2-7	TGTGCCAGCACCGACGGGAGTACCTACGAGCAGTACTTC	CASTDGSTYEQYF
TRBV5-1	.	.	TRBJ1-2	TGCGCCAGCAGCTTGGATGGCACCTCTAACTATGGCTACACCTTC	CASSLDGTSNYGYTF